A selection of T cell receptor beta chains follows, all from one sample in a study of identical twins. TCRdb re-called the 5' RACE reads through MiXCR, storing one row per CDR3 protein. The repertoire includes 400,000 to 500,000 distinct CDR3 sequences, less than 20% of them detected once, and around 12% sits in the top ten. Sequencing input: naive T cells sorted from blood. The receptors originated from a man in his fifties in good health. CDR3s leave out the opening cysteine and the closing phenylalanine or tryptophan.

14 | TRBV10-3 | AIRGTSGALYNEQF
12 | TRBV6-2/TRBV6-3 | ASSPWGQGYEQY
12 | TRBV20-1 | SASGTGSTDTQY
11 | TRBV20-1 | SASIQERETQY
14 | TRBV11-2 | ASSFSLAGESYEQY
12 | TRBV10-1 | ASSEFSGNYEQY
11 | TRBV20-1 | SAPMGVNEKLF
12 | TRBV9 | ASSVGVSADTQY
11 | TRBV5-1 | AGSFYKTGELF
10 | TRBV4-2 | ASSRGNSPLH
12 | TRBV7-2 | ASSLGGEPGELF
14 | TRBV5-1 | ASSLDGGLTYNEQF
12 | TRBV29-1 | SVVLRVNTGELF
14 | TRBV14 | ASSQSWTGGLYEQY
17 | TRBV6-2/TRBV6-3 | ASSYSTGLAAILSETQY
16 | TRBV20-1 | SAPTRLAGGDSSYEQY
13 | TRBV7-2 | ASSRLAAGYNEQF
12 | TRBV27 | ASSLLAGARTQY
12 | TRBV29-1 | SAAGGLNSYEQY
13 | TRBV27 | ASSFSGHDHSPLH
13 | TRBV2 | ASSNGGGGKNIQY
9 | TRBV12-3/TRBV12-4 | ASSSGLGYT
14 | TRBV18 | ASSRRGASLNTEAF
12 | TRBV5-1 | ASSPVSVYNEQF
13 | TRBV6-1 | ASSEGPLSTDTQY
9 | TRBV29-1 | STRGTDTQY
12 | TRBV20-1 | SARGQPRAEKLL
13 | TRBV4-3 | ASSQDRGTSGEQY
9 | TRBV5-1 | ASSAENEQF
10 | TRBV24-1 | ATSAGKGTQY
12 | TRBV9 | ASSEIDSSYEQY
15 | TRBV9 | ASSVVWDRSYNSPLH
13 | TRBV20-1 | SADPGSSYNYGYT
10 | TRBV29-1 | SARTGGDEQF
11 | TRBV5-1 | ASSGGQPYGYT
11 | TRBV12-3/TRBV12-4 | ASSLWGTGELF
14 | TRBV7-9 | ASSGGTSGPYNEQF
15 | TRBV7-8 | ASSLHHGGTQNTEAF
13 | TRBV4-1 | ASSQVLVTTGELF
13 | TRBV9 | ASSVDGKRSYEQY
14 | TRBV5-1 | ASSLIRGLSSYEQY
11 | TRBV12-3/TRBV12-4 | ASTQTVHYGYT
12 | TRBV24-1 | ATSDPRDSNEQF
13 | TRBV7-2 | ASSHQTSGADTQY